The 14 T cell receptor beta chains listed next were all sequenced from one sample in a study of Ad26.COV2.S vaccination and SARS-CoV-2 variants. Specified treatment: 15 to 20 received Ad26.COV2.S at low or high dose, single or two shots; 5 received placebo; per-sample allocation not given. Day 63 after the first vaccine or placebo injection was the time point for sampling. Measured with immunoSEQ multiplex PCR; TCRdb has only the in-frame clones, and not every one. The sample carries about 320,000 clones, around 84% recorded once. The sequencing used peripheral blood, collected in a trial of Ad26.COV2.S vaccine versus placebo. Receptor source: a person between 18 and 60 years old who received the Ad26.COV2.S COVID-19 vaccine or a placebo.

The chain carries TRBV5-1 and TRBJ1-5; TRBD1 might be the D (5 bases). Germline assignment: CDR1 SGHRS and CDR2 YFSETQ. The CDR3 covers 14 residues. Trimming took off 0 bases at V and 5 bases at J, with 9 bases between the two ends. The CDR3 DNA reads TGCGCCAGCAGCTTGGAGGGGTGGGATCAGCCCCAGCATTTT. Translation gives CASSLEGWDQPQHF.

The chain has TRBV10-3 and TRBJ1-2; D is undetermined. The CDR3 spans 13 residues. Germline CDR1 is ENHRY and CDR2 is SYGVKD. V shed 2 bases and J shed 7 bases, with 11 bases lying between them. The CDR3 DNA sequence: TGTGCCATCAGTGAGCGGAGACCCCTTGGCTACACCTTC. The encoded protein is CAISERRPLGYTF.

This chain uses TRBV9 with TRBJ2-3; the D gene is possibly TRBD2 (7 bases). The CDR3 is 15 amino acids. V lost 0 bases, J lost 4 bases, and 12 bases lay in between. The V gene's germline CDR1 is SGDLS and CDR2 YYNGEE. CDR3 coding DNA: TGTGCCAGCAGCGTAGGCGGGGGCTATGCAGATACGCAGTATTTT. This translates into CASSVGGGYADTQYF.

The chain links TRBV5-1 to TRBJ2-1, with TRBD2 identical over 15 bases. The V segment lost 0 bases and the J segment 6 bases; nucleotides outside the gene matches: 7. The CDR3 sequence is 18 residues long. Germline assignment: CDR1 SGHRS and CDR2 YFSETQ. CDR3 bases: TGCGCCAGCAGCTTGGTAGGGACTAGCGGGGGGTACTTCAATGAGCAGTTCTTC. Its protein is CASSLVGTSGGYFNEQFF.

The chain employs TRBV7-9 and TRBJ2-3; 8 bases are shared with TRBD2. Per the germline V gene, CDR1 is SEHNR and CDR2 is FQNEAQ (reference sequence). With V trimmed by 1 base and J by 3 bases, 3 bases remained unmatched. The CDR3 sequence is 15 residues long. The CDR3 DNA is TGTGCCAGCAGCTTAGGACTAGCGATAACAGATACGCAGTATTTT. It specifies CASSLGLAITDTQYF.

The rearrangement joins TRBV5-1 to TRBJ1-1; 9 bases agree with TRBD1. The germline gives CDR1 SGHRS, CDR2 YFSETQ. This CDR3 spans 15 amino acids. Germline trimming cut 0 bases from V and 4 bases from J; bases unmatched to any gene: 4. The CDR3 loop is CASSLGTGVGTEAFF. CDR3 nucleotides: TGCGCCAGCAGCTTGGGGACAGGGGTGGGCACTGAAGCTTTCTTT. The entire variable domain, with the rest obtained from reference TRBV5-1 and TRBJ1-1, is as follows: KAGVTQTPRYLIKTRGQQVTLSCSPISGHRSVSWYQQTPGQGLQFLFEYFSETQRNKGNFPGRFSGRQFSNSRSEMNVSTLELGDSALYLCASSLGTGVGTEAFFGQGTRLTVV.

This sequence joins TRBV11-2 and TRBJ1-3; TRBD1 might be the D (5 bases). Trimming shortened V by 3 bases and J by 4 bases, and 10 bases separated the two germline ends. The CDR3 length is 14 residues. Germline lookup yields CDR1 SGHAT and CDR2 FQNNGV. For the CDR3, the DNA is TGTGCCAGCAGCTTGCAGGGTGTCGGAAACACCATATATTTT. This gives the protein CASSLQGVGNTIYF.

This clone came up once. This chain uses TRBV4-1 with TRBJ2-5; 7 bases are shared with TRBD1. This CDR3 contains 14 residues. The V gene's germline CDR1 is MGHRA and CDR2 YSYEKL. Trimming removed 4 bases from V and 0 bases from J; junction bases left unmatched: 2. The CDR3 bases are TGCGCCAGCAGCCGAACAGGGGACCAAGAGACCCAGTACTTC. As protein: CASSRTGDQETQYF.

This chain connects TRBV7-2 to TRBJ2-7, with 11 positions matching TRBD2. Germline trimming cut 4 bases from V and 4 bases from J; bases unmatched to any gene: 3. Germline-derived CDR1 and CDR2 are SGHTA and FQGNSA. The CDR3 is made up of 14 amino acids. CDR3 protein: CASSSTSGTYEQYF. CDR3 DNA sequence: TGTGCCAGCAGCTCGACTAGCGGGACTTACGAGCAGTACTTC.

Only one count was recorded for this clone. The CDR3 sequence: CASSGEANTEAFF. CDR3 in DNA: TGTGCCAGCAGCGGAGAAGCCAACACTGAAGCTTTCTTT. This chain links TRBV9 with TRBJ1-1; D unresolved. The CDR3 is 13 amino acids. Trimming left V 3 bases short and J 2 bases short, with 8 bases between. CDR1 is SGDLS, CDR2 YYNGEE, per germline. Full variable domain (missing parts from reference TRBV9 and TRBJ1-1): DSGVTQTPKHLITATGQRVTLRCSPRSGDLSVYWYQQSLDQGLQFLIQYYNGEERAKGNILERFSAQQFPDLHSELNLSSLELGDSALYFCASSGEANTEAFFGQGTRLTVV.

V gene TRBV14 combines with J gene TRBJ1-4; D perhaps matches TRBD1 (6 bases). CDR3 length equals 14 residues. Deletions cut 6 bases from V and 3 bases from J, with 11 bases between. CDR1 and CDR2 (germline): SGHDN, FVKESK. CDR3 coding DNA: TGTGCCAGCAGTCGAGGGGGATCTAATGAAAAACTGTTTTTT. Its protein is CASSRGGSNEKLFF.

The chain uses TRBV9 and TRBJ1-2; TRBD1 is a possible D gene (6 bases). Deletions cut 7 bases from V and 3 bases from J, with 13 bases between. Germline V gene lookup returns CDR1 SGDLS and CDR2 YYNGEE. This CDR3 contains 13 residues. The CDR3 bases are TGTGCCAGCGCAGGGGCTGCCGACTATGGCTACACCTTC. The encoded protein is CASAGAADYGYTF.

The chain joins TRBV4-1 to TRBJ1-1, with unresolved D. Trimming took off 4 bases at V and 1 base at J, with 7 bases between the two ends. The germline gives CDR1 MGHRA, CDR2 YSYEKL. The CDR3 length is 13 residues. As DNA, the CDR3 is TGCGCCAGCAGCCGGGTAGGGAACACTGAAGCTTTCTTT. Its translation is CASSRVGNTEAFF.

The chain employs TRBV18 and TRBJ2-5, with no clear D. V was pared by 0 bases and J by 4 bases, with 6 bases between. The CDR3 extends over 13 amino acids. Germline V gene data show CDR1 as KGHSH and CDR2 as LQKENI. CDR3 bases: TGTGCCAGCTCACCACCGAGCGCAGAGACCCAGTACTTC. Protein product: CASSPPSAETQYF.